A selection of T cell receptor beta chains follows, all from one sample in a study of cytomegalovirus exposure and HLA in healthy donors. The assay was immunoSEQ multiplex PCR, and TCRdb's table has in-frame clones only and misses some. The sample holds more than 120,000 clones; 87% are singletons and the top ten take 3.5% to 5%. Sequencing was carried out using PBMCs. These receptors were obtained from a man between 18 and 35 years old in good health and CMV-seropositive. Each CDR3 is given with its conserved first and last residue. Fields, in order: V gene, clone size, D gene, J gene, CDR3 DNA, CDR3 protein. A D gene is named only where the DNA matches it firmly. Only part of the rows carry a size: once, few, many, or a class if the clone is expanded.

TRBV5-4	-	TRBD2	TRBJ2-2	TGTGCCAGCACCCCCGCTAGCGGGGTCCCAACCGGGGAGCTGTTTTTT	CASTPASGVPTGELFF
TRBV18	-	TRBD1	TRBJ1-3	TGTGCCAGCTCACCACGGCCACAGGGGTTCGGAAACACCATATATTTT	CASSPRPQGFGNTIYF
TRBV5-1	-	-	TRBJ1-1	TGCGCCAGCAGCATAGACTCAGGGGCATGGACTGAAGCTTTCTTT	CASSIDSGAWTEAFF
TRBV28	-	TRBD1	TRBJ1-1	TGTGCCAGCAGTTTTCCAGGGGGCACTGAAGCTTTCTTT	CASSFPGGTEAFF
TRBV19	once	-	TRBJ1-5	TGTGCCAGTAGTATAGGACAGGCCCCGGGCAATCAGCCCCAGCATTTT	CASSIGQAPGNQPQHF
TRBV5-1	-	-	TRBJ1-3	TGCGCCAGCAGCTTGAGTCCGCGCGCTGGAAACACCATATATTTT	CASSLSPRAGNTIYF
TRBV6-5	-	-	TRBJ1-1	TGTGCCAGCAGTTACCCGCCCCCGGACACTGAAGCTTTCTTT	CASSYPPPDTEAFF
TRBV5-1	-	TRBD2	TRBJ2-3	TGCGCCAGCAGCTTGGCTAGTCCGGGACTAGCGGGAGAAGATACGCAGTATTTT	CASSLASPGLAGEDTQYF
TRBV11-2	-	-	TRBJ2-7	TGTGCCAGCAGCGTCAGTCTTATGATCTACGAGCAGTACTTC	CASSVSLMIYEQYF
TRBV6-1	few	-	TRBJ1-6	TGTGCCAGCAGTGAAGTCGGAGGGAGCTCCTATAATTCACCCCTCCACTTT	CASSEVGGSSYNSPLHF